Sequencing of this T cell receptor (beta chain) was carried out in a study of Graves' ophthalmopathy and Graves' hyperthyroidism. This CDR3 is built from 13 residues. The germline V gene encodes CDR1 DFQATT and CDR2 SNEGSKA (reference sequence). Trimming left V 3 bases short and J 0 bases short, with 3 bases between. This clonotype was found many times. The TCR beta CDR3 regions underwent amplification from RNA transcripts. Second-round multiplex PCR came after first-round RT-PCR with HTBI primers. TCRdb processed the multiplex PCR reads anew with MiXCR; each CDR3 protein has one entry. In the table there are a few hundred thousand distinct CDR3 sequences, 15% of which are singletons.

This sequence originates from a woman aged 18-29 years with stable Graves' hyperthyroidism. Sequencing used peripheral blood. This chain uses TRBV20-1 with TRBJ1-6, with no clear D. The CDR3 region has the DNA TGCAGTGCTAGGAGCTCCTATAATTCACCCCTCCACTTT. Translation gives CSARSSYNSPLHF.